What follows are 22 T cell receptor beta chains derived from one specimen sequenced in a study of shared clonotypes between healthy human individuals. This table comes from immunoSEQ multiplex PCR, and its TCRdb copy is limited to in-frame clones, with some not included. This sample has some 1 million clones, with around 74% found just once. Sample: memory CD4+ T cells sorted from blood. Subset specified: CD45RA-negative fraction. The source of these receptors is a man between 18 and 35 years old in good health.

The genes are TRBV5-1 and TRBJ1-5; 11 positions match TRBD1. CDR1 SGHRS and CDR2 YFSETQ come from the germline V gene. This CDR3 is built from 17 residues. Trimming took 4 bases from V and 0 from J; bases not matched to a gene: 6. CDR3 sequence (DNA): TGCGCCAGCAGCCCCGGGACAGGGGGGTATAGCAATCAGCCCCAGCATTTT. It encodes CASSPGTGGYSNQPQHF.

J is TRBJ2-5 and V is TRBV5-1; 12 positions match TRBD1. J was trimmed by 5 bases and V by 4 bases; bases with no gene match: 9. The CDR3 is 16 amino acids. Germline assignment: CDR1 SGHRS and CDR2 YFSETQ. CDR3 bases: TGCGCCAGCAGCGGCGGCGGGACAGGGGGCAGGGAGACCCAGTACTTC. As protein: CASSGGGTGGRETQYF. The entire variable domain, with the rest obtained from reference TRBV5-1 and TRBJ2-5, is as follows: KAGVTQTPRYLIKTRGQQVTLSCSPISGHRSVSWYQQTPGQGLQFLFEYFSETQRNKGNFPGRFSGRQFSNSRSEMNVSTLELGDSALYLCASSGGGTGGRETQYFGPGTRLLVL.

V usage is TRBV4-3 and J usage is TRBJ1-4, with D uncertain. V was trimmed by 0 bases and J by 4 bases, leaving 18 bases between them. This CDR3 has 18 residues. Germline-derived CDR1 and CDR2 are LGHNA and YSLEER. Here the CDR3 reads CASSQEVTGPADNEKLFF. The CDR3 DNA sequence: TGCGCCAGCAGCCAAGAGGTGACCGGGCCGGCAGATAATGAAAAACTGTTTTTT.

This rearrangement joins TRBV7-2 to TRBJ1-2; tentative D call: TRBD1 (5 bases). The germline V gene encodes CDR1 SGHTA and CDR2 FQGNSA. The CDR3 spans 13 residues. V was clipped by 5 bases and J by 5 bases, with 12 bases between them. The CDR3 nucleotides are TGTGCCAGCAGCCCCTACAGACAGTATGGCTACACCTTC. Translation gives CASSPYRQYGYTF.

J is TRBJ2-3 and V is TRBV5-1; TRBD2 matches 11 bases. CDR1 is SGHRS, CDR2 YFSETQ, per germline. V trimming: 5 bases; J trimming: 2 bases; junction bases outside the gene matches: 7. This CDR3 comprises 16 residues. Written as DNA, the CDR3 is TGCGCCAGCAGTTACACTAGCGGGAGTTTCACAGATACGCAGTATTTT. This gives the protein CASSYTSGSFTDTQYF.

CDR3 nucleotides: TGTGCCAGCAGTGCAAGCGGGTCTTCCTATGGCTACACCTTC. This encodes CASSASGSSYGYTF. The chain carries TRBV28 and TRBJ1-2; no firm D call. The CDR3 has 14 residues. Trimming removed 5 bases from V and 4 bases from J, with 14 bases in between. The germline CDR1 and CDR2 sequences are MDHEN and SYDVKM.

J is TRBJ2-7 and V is TRBV6-1, with D tentatively TRBD1 (5 bases). The CDR3 has 15 residues. Germline loops: CDR1 MNHNS, CDR2 SASEGT. The V end lost 4 bases, the J end lost 2 bases, and 15 bases lay between the germline ends. CDR3 region: CASSAPRQSTYEQYF. CDR3 coding DNA: TGTGCCAGCAGTGCCCCTAGACAGTCCACCTACGAGCAGTACTTC.

J is TRBJ2-3 and V is TRBV11-2, with TRBD1 as a possible D gene (6 bases). Trimming shortened V by 1 base and J by 2 bases, and 13 bases separated the two germline ends. Per germline, CDR1 SGHAT and CDR2 FQNNGV. The CDR3 length is 16 residues. CDR3 loop: CASSLGEGTNTDTQYF. The CDR3 DNA follows: TGTGCCAGCAGCTTAGGAGAGGGGACAAACACAGATACGCAGTATTTT.

The V gene is TRBV19, the J gene TRBJ2-1; TRBD2 might be the D (5 bases). The CDR3 spans 17 residues. Germline V lookup: CDR1 LNHDA, CDR2 SQIVND (reference sequence). V was pared by 6 bases and J by 2 bases, with 20 bases between. The CDR3 sequence is CASSPHRGGPTYNEQFF. The CDR3 DNA reads as TGTGCCAGTAGCCCTCACCGCGGAGGCCCAACCTACAATGAGCAGTTCTTC.

This rearrangement joins TRBV9 to TRBJ2-3; D not certain. Trimming took 0 bases from V and 2 from J, leaving 13 bases between them. The CDR3 has 16 amino acids. The germline V gene encodes CDR1 SGDLS and CDR2 YYNGEE. CDR3 sequence (DNA): TGTGCCAGCAGCGTAGAGGGCCCCACTTACACAGATACGCAGTATTTT. It specifies CASSVEGPTYTDTQYF.

This clone was recorded a few times. This rearrangement joins TRBV28 to TRBJ1-6; 7 nucleotides agree with TRBD1. This CDR3 spans 13 amino acids. The germline V gene has CDR1 MDHEN and CDR2 SYDVKM. V dropped 6 bases and J dropped 11; count of bases not matched to a gene: 7. Here the CDR3 reads CASSPRDRTPLHF. DNA of the CDR3: TGTGCCAGCAGCCCTCGGGACAGAACACCCCTCCACTTT.

The rearrangement links TRBV9 to TRBJ2-6, with D unresolved. V gave up 10 bases and J gave up 1 base, with 6 bases separating them. Germline CDR1 SGDLS, CDR2 YYNGEE. CDR3 length: 12 amino acids. The CDR3 region is CASTSGANVLTF. The CDR3 DNA reads TGTGCCTCTACTTCTGGGGCCAACGTCCTGACTTTC.

The rearrangement links TRBV20-1 to TRBJ1-4; a weak D match, TRBD1 (5 bases). Trimming took 1 base from V and 14 from J, leaving 11 bases between them. Germline CDR1 DFQATT, CDR2 SNEGSKA (reference sequence). The CDR3 sequence is 11 residues long. The CDR3 sequence is CSARGPRGLFF. The CDR3 coding sequence is TGCAGTGCTAGAGGTCCTCGGGGGCTGTTTTTT.

This CDR3 is CASSIRQDTEAFF. Written as DNA, the CDR3 is TGTGCCAGCAGCATCAGACAGGACACTGAAGCTTTCTTT. This chain connects TRBV7-2 to TRBJ1-1; maybe TRBD1 (6 bases). The germline gives CDR1 SGHTA, CDR2 FQGNSA. This CDR3 is built from 13 residues. Between the trimmed V and J ends, which lost 5 bases and 3 bases, there was a span of 10 bases.

This chain uses TRBV6-6 with TRBJ2-7; 10 bases agree with TRBD1. CDR3 length equals 15 residues. V lost 6 bases to trimming and J lost 3 bases; unmatched junction nucleotides: 8. Looked up from germline, CDR1 is MNHNY and CDR2 is SVGAGI (reference sequence). For the CDR3, the DNA is TGTGCCAGCAGCGAACCGGGACAGGGGCACTACGAGCAGTACTTC. This sequence encodes CASSEPGQGHYEQYF.

The chain employs TRBV7-9 and TRBJ2-5; the D call may be TRBD1 or TRBD2 (5 bases each). CDR3 length: 14 residues. The V end was cut by 5 bases, the J end by 4 bases, with 14 bases between. Per the germline V gene, CDR1 is SEHNR and CDR2 is FQNEAQ (reference sequence). CDR3 sequence (DNA): TGTGCCAGCAGCCCAAATTATGGGGGAGAGACCCAGTACTTC. It encodes CASSPNYGGETQYF.

The chain links TRBV7-2 to TRBJ2-5; 10 nucleotides align to TRBD1. The J call may not be correct, given that the DNA end is closer to TRBJ2-7. This CDR3 spans 15 amino acids. Looked up from germline, CDR1 is SGHTA and CDR2 is FQGNSA. CDR3: CASSLQGQGPYEQYF. Here the CDR3 DNA reads TGTGCCAGCAGCTTACAGGGACAGGGGCCCTACGAGCAGTACTTC.

J is TRBJ2-2 and V is TRBV7-9; the D gene could be TRBD1 or TRBD2 (5 bases each). V lost 4 bases, J lost 5 bases, and 14 bases lay in between. The CDR3 covers 15 residues. The V gene's germline CDR1 is SEHNR and CDR2 FQNEAQ (reference sequence). CDR3 loop: CASSSPGTATGELFF. The CDR3 bases are TGTGCCAGCAGCTCGCCCGGGACGGCGACCGGGGAGCTGTTTTTT.

V usage is TRBV15 and J usage is TRBJ1-4; TRBD1 agrees at 9 bases. The junction had 1 base not matched to a gene; V was cut back by 5 bases and J by 0 bases. Per the germline V gene, CDR1 is LNHNV and CDR2 is YYDKDF (reference sequence). The CDR3 is 15 residues long. CDR3 sequence reads: CATSGTGPTNEKLFF. CDR3 DNA sequence: TGTGCCACCAGCGGGACAGGGCCAACTAATGAAAAACTGTTTTTT.

The chain carries TRBV7-9 and TRBJ2-3; weak D call: TRBD1 (6 bases). The CDR3 is 14 residues long. V dropped 5 bases and J dropped 4 bases, with 13 bases sitting between them. CDR1 is SEHNR, CDR2 FQNEAQ, per germline (reference sequence). The CDR3 DNA sequence: TGTGCCAGCAGCCCCACGACAGGACCAGATACGCAGTATTTT. Encoded protein: CASSPTTGPDTQYF.

This clone was recorded once. The V gene is TRBV5-4, the J gene TRBJ1-5, with D perhaps matching TRBD1 (5 bases). Trimming removed 4 bases from V and 4 bases from J, with 9 bases in between. Germline assignment: CDR1 SGHNT and CDR2 YYREEE (reference sequence). This CDR3 has 13 amino acids. CDR3 bases: TGTGCCAGCAGCCACGACAGTAATCAGCCCCAGCATTTT. This translates into CASSHDSNQPQHF.

This chain uses TRBV5-1 with TRBJ1-2; 7 bases fit TRBD1. The CDR3 contains 14 residues. J was trimmed by 3 bases and V by 0 bases; bases with no gene match: 2. Germline V gives CDR1 SGHRS, CDR2 YFSETQ. This CDR3 is CASSLGDSHYGYTF. DNA for the CDR3: TGCGCCAGCAGCTTGGGGGACAGTCACTATGGCTACACCTTC.